The subject of this entry is one TCR beta chain. Germline is not matched at one junction end, which may reflect a read error. Runs used v3.0 of the immunoSEQ assay and were done at survey level. Produced via immunoSEQ multiplex PCR; TCRdb's table is partial and in-frame only. The sample consists of 26,000 or so clones, 82% of them appearing once. The source of the sample is a study of long-term antiretroviral therapy in people with HIV. CDR1 is SEHNR and CDR2 is FQNEAQ in the germline V gene (reference sequence). There are 11 residues in the CDR3. The TCR originated in a man between 18 and 35 years old with HIV. The genes are TRBV7-9 and TRBJ1-2; D not certain. Here the sequenced sample was unsorted PBMCs, taken 0.8 years before starting antiretroviral therapy. CDR3 bases: TGTGCCAGCAGCTTAGGGTGGCAGTTCCTCTTC. As protein: CASSLGWQFLF.